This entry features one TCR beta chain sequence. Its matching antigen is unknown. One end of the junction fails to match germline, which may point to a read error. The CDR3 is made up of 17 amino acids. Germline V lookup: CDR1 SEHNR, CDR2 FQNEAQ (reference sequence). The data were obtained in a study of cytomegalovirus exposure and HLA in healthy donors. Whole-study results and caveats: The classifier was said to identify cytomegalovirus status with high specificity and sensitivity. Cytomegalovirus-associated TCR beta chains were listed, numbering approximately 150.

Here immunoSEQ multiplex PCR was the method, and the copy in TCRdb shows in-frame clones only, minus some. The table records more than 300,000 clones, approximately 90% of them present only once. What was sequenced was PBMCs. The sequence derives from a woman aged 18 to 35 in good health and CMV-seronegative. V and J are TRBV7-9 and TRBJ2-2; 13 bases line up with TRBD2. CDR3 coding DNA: TGTGCCAGCAGCTTAACTAGCGGGAGGGGAAACATCGGGGAGCTGTTTTTT. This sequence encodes CASSLTSGRGNIGELFF.